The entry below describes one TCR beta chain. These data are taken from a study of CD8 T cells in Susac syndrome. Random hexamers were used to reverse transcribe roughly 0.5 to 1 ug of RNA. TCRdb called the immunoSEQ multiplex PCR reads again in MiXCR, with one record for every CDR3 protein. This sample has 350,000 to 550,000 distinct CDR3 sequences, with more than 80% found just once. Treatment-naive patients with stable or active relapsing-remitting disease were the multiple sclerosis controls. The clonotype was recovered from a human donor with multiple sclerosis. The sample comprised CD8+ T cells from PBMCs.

DNA of the CDR3: TGTGCCAGAGGCTATGATCAGGTGAACACCGGGGAGCTGTTTTTT. Translation: CARGYDQVNTGELFF. The V and J genes are TRBV6-1 and TRBJ2-2; D remains ambiguous. The CDR3 sequence is 15 residues long. Trimming pared 9 bases from V and 1 base from J, leaving 15 bases between. CDR1 is MNHNS and CDR2 is SASEGT in the germline V gene.